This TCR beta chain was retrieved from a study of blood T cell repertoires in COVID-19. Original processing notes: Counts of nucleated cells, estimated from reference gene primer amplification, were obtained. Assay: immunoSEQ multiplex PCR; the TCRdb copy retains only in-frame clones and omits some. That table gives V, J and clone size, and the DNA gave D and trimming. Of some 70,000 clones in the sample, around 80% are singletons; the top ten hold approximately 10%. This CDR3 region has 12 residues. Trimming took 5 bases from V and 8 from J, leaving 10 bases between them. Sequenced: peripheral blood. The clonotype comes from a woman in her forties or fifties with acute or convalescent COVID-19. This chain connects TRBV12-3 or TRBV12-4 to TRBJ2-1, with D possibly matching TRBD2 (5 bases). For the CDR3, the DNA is TGTGCCAGCAGTCCGTTGAGGGATGAGCAGTTCTTC. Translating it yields CASSPLRDEQFF.